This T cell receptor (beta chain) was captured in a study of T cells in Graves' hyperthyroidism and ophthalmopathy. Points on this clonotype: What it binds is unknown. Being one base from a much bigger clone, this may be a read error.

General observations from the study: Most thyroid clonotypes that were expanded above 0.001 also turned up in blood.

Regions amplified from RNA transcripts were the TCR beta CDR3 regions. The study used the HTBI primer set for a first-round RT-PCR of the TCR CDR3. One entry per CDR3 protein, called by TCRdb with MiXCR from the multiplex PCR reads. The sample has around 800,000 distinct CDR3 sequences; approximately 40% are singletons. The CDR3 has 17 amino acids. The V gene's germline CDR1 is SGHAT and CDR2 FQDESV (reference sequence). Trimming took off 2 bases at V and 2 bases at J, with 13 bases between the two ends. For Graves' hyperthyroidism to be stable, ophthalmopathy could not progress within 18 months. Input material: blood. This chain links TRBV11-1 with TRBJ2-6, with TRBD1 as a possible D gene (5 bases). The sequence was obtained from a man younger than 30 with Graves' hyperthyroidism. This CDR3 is CASSLYHRPAGANVLTF. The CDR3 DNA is TGTGCCAGCAGCTTATACCACAGGCCAGCTGGGGCCAACGTCCTGACTTTC.